The 27 T cell receptor beta chains presented below share a single source sample, sequenced in a study of regulatory T cells in long-lasting Graves disease. Time point: newly diagnosed GD, antithyroid drugs for less than 3 months. Extracted RNA from PBMCs served as the source of the TCR library. Relying on iRepertoire HTBI primers and Arm-PCR of CDR3 regions, the team built TCR beta libraries. TCRdb itself ran the multiplex PCR reads through MiXCR, one entry per CDR3 protein. This table has 440,000 or so distinct CDR3 sequences, about 17% appearing once. Separately, the same data were catalogued under a study of T cells in Graves' hyperthyroidism and ophthalmopathy.

The sequenced sample was peripheral blood mononuclear cells (PBMCs), obtained at new diagnosis, from a patient treated with antithyroid drugs. The receptors shown here come from a woman under 40 with Graves disease.

This clonotype was seen a few times. The chain recombines TRBV6-2 or TRBV6-3 with TRBJ2-5; perhaps TRBD1 as D (5 bases). There are 17 residues in the CDR3. Germline loops: CDR1 MNHEY, CDR2 SVGEGT. With 5 bases removed from V and 5 bases from J, the gap between germline ends came to 24 bases. CDR3 sequence (DNA): TGTGCCAGCAGTGAATTGAGACAGAACTATTACGGCGAGACCCAGTACTTC. This gives the protein CASSELRQNYYGETQYF.

V usage is TRBV29-1 and J usage is TRBJ1-2; 9 positions match TRBD1. This CDR3 has 13 amino acids. V was clipped by 4 bases and J by 7 bases; unmatched bases: 7. In germline, CDR1 is SQVTM, CDR2 ANQGSEA. In nucleotides, the CDR3 is TGCAGCGTTGGGGGACAGGGAGTGAGTGGCTACACCTTC. This translates into CSVGGQGVSGYTF.

Concerning this clonotype itself: Its ends do not fully match the called genes, so a read error is possible. V and J are TRBV5-1 and TRBJ1-5; 10 bases align to TRBD1. The CDR3 has 15 residues. The germline V gene has CDR1 SGHRS and CDR2 YFSETQ. CDR3 nucleotides: TGTGCCAGCAGCTGGGGGACAGGGGCGAATCAGCCCCAGCATTTT. Amino acids: CASSWGTGANQPQHF.

This clonotype occurred a few times. The chain joins TRBV5-1 to TRBJ2-3; the match to TRBD1 covers 8 bases. CDR3 length: 15 residues. Unmatched junction bases numbered 12, after V lost 4 bases and J lost 8 bases. The germline CDR1 and CDR2 sequences are SGHRS and YFSETQ. The chain's CDR3 is CASSAAQGAGATQYF. For the CDR3, the DNA is TGCGCCAGCAGCGCCGCTCAGGGGGCCGGGGCTACGCAGTATTTT.

This clonotype was seen repeatedly, ten times or more. The gene calls are TRBV28 and TRBJ2-3; D may be TRBD2 (6 bases). Per germline, CDR1 MDHEN and CDR2 SYDVKM. The CDR3 is made up of 13 amino acids. V was clipped by 6 bases and J by 2 bases, with 9 bases between them. CDR3 protein: CASRRDFTDTQYF. CDR3 bases: TGTGCCAGCAGAAGGGACTTCACAGATACGCAGTATTTT.

This clonotype was detected ten times or more. The CDR3 is CSAERGQVTEAFF. For the CDR3, the DNA is TGCAGTGCTGAAAGGGGGCAGGTCACTGAAGCTTTCTTT. The chain employs TRBV20-1 and TRBJ1-1; TRBD1 matches at 7 bases. Germline V gene sequence: CDR1 DFQATT, CDR2 SNEGSKA (reference sequence). The CDR3 loop spans 13 amino acids. Trimming removed 5 bases from V and 4 bases from J; junction bases left unmatched: 7.

This clonotype has a count of ten or more. V and J are TRBV6-1 and TRBJ1-1, with a possible D match to TRBD1 (6 bases). The V end lost 0 bases, the J end lost 3 bases, and 8 bases lay between the germline ends. Germline V lookup: CDR1 MNHNS, CDR2 SASEGT. The CDR3 has 14 amino acids. CDR3 sequence: CASSEATGYTEAFF. The CDR3 nucleotides are TGTGCCAGCAGTGAAGCGACAGGATACACTGAAGCTTTCTTT.

This clonotype has a count of ten or more. The chain employs TRBV5-1 and TRBJ2-1; D might be TRBD2 (5 bases). CDR3 length: 13 amino acids. V lost 4 bases and J lost 5, with 10 bases in between. Germline CDR1 and CDR2: SGHRS and YFSETQ. In DNA form, the CDR3 reads TGCGCCAGCAGCCCGGACTCTAACAATGAGCAGTTCTTC. Its translation is CASSPDSNNEQFF.

About this clonotype: This likely traces to a read error, being one base from a far larger clone. The chain employs TRBV11-2 and TRBJ2-7, with 10 bases matching TRBD2. V trimming: 1 base; J trimming: 7 bases; junction bases outside the gene matches: 10. In germline, CDR1 is SGHAT, CDR2 FQNNGV. The CDR3 is made up of 16 amino acids. The CDR3 loop reads CASSLVASGSVNEQYF. The CDR3 DNA reads as TGTGCCAGCAGCTTAGTAGCTAGCGGGAGTGTCAATGAGCAGTACTTC.

This clonotype was counted a few times. CDR3 loop: CASSFYPSYEQYF. Written as DNA, the CDR3 is TGTGCCAGCAGTTTTTACCCTTCCTACGAGCAGTACTTC. The J gene is TRBJ2-7, the V gene TRBV27, with no clear D. Per the germline V gene, CDR1 is MNHEY and CDR2 is SMNVEV (reference sequence). Trimming removed 3 bases at V and 1 base at J, with 7 bases between. The CDR3 extends over 13 amino acids.

This clonotype showed up many times. The chain joins TRBV28 to TRBJ1-2; possible D gene TRBD1, 5 bases. The CDR3 extends over 16 amino acids. V lost 6 bases and J lost 2, with 19 bases in between. Germline V gene lookup returns CDR1 MDHEN and CDR2 SYDVKM. CDR3 bases: TGTGCCAGCAGGGGTTCTTCGGGGGAAGCCAACTATGGCTACACCTTC. Its protein product is CASRGSSGEANYGYTF.

The chain recombines TRBV5-1 with TRBJ1-6; D possibly corresponds to TRBD1 (5 bases). The germline V gene has CDR1 SGHRS and CDR2 YFSETQ. V gave up 2 bases and J gave up 8 bases, with 8 bases separating them. The CDR3 has 13 amino acids. CDR3 sequence (DNA): TGCGCCAGCAGCTTAAGAGGGGATTCACCCCTCCACTTT. It yields the protein CASSLRGDSPLHF.

This clonotype was found many times. V usage is TRBV20-1 and J usage is TRBJ1-1, with TRBD1 as a possible D gene (6 bases). The CDR3 runs 17 residues. Germline CDR1 is DFQATT and CDR2 is SNEGSKA (reference sequence). Trimming left V 3 bases short and J 3 bases short, with 23 bases between. CDR3 sequence reads: CSARTGRGGRQHTEAFF. CDR3 nucleotides: TGCAGTGCTAGGACCGGCCGAGGGGGACGTCAGCACACTGAAGCTTTCTTT.

The chain joins TRBV13 to TRBJ2-5; maybe TRBD2 (5 bases). Germline V gives CDR1 PRHDT, CDR2 FYEKMQ (reference sequence). CDR3 length: 16 amino acids. The ends were cut back, 1 base at V and 5 bases at J, with 17 bases in the middle. In nucleotides, the CDR3 is TGTGCCAGCAGCTTAGAGGTGGGAGCTAACAGCGAGACCCAGTACTTC. Its protein is CASSLEVGANSETQYF.

This clonotype was counted at least ten times. The chain couples TRBV7-9 to TRBJ1-1, with no clear D. The V gene lost 0 bases and the J gene lost 6 bases, with 5 bases spanning the gap. Germline V gives CDR1 SEHNR, CDR2 FQNEAQ (reference sequence). The CDR3 loop spans 12 amino acids. CDR3 bases: TGTGCCAGCAGCTTAGCGCCCGCTGAAGCTTTCTTT. The encoded protein is CASSLAPAEAFF.

This clonotype showed up many times. The rearrangement uses TRBV5-1 and TRBJ2-1; 7 nucleotides agree with TRBD1. Germline CDR1 SGHRS, CDR2 YFSETQ. There are 17 residues in the CDR3. Germline trimming cut 1 base from V and 7 bases from J; bases unmatched to any gene: 14. CDR3 nucleotide sequence: TGCGCCAGCAGCTTGTACCGAACCTCGGGGACAGTAAATGAGCAGTTCTTC. Translated, it gives CASSLYRTSGTVNEQFF.

This clonotype was recorded many times. V usage is TRBV6-2 or TRBV6-3 and J usage is TRBJ2-5, with D perhaps matching TRBD1 (6 bases). This CDR3 contains 13 residues. CDR1 is MNHEY, CDR2 SVGEGT, per germline. V lost 0 bases, J lost 5 bases, and 7 bases lay in between. CDR3 bases: TGTGCCAGCAGTTACTCGAGGGGGGAGACCCAGTACTTC. Its translation is CASSYSRGETQYF.

This clonotype was seen ten or more times. The V call is TRBV24-1, the J call TRBJ2-7, with TRBD1 matching over 9 bases. The V and J ends lost 7 bases and 2 bases, in that order; junction bases with no gene match: 5. CDR1 and CDR2 (germline): KGHDR, SFDVKD. The CDR3 sequence is 14 residues long. CDR3 loop: CATSPGQGAYEQYF. The CDR3 bases are TGTGCCACCAGCCCGGGACAGGGCGCCTACGAGCAGTACTTC.

This chain connects TRBV7-9 to TRBJ1-3; 7 bases match TRBD1. The CDR3 loop spans 15 amino acids. Germline CDR1 reads SEHNR; CDR2 reads FQNEAQ (reference sequence). J was trimmed by 0 bases and V by 8 bases; bases with no gene match: 7. This chain's CDR3 is CASWAGGSSGNTIYF. CDR3 nucleotide sequence: TGTGCCAGCTGGGCAGGGGGAAGCTCTGGAAACACCATATATTTT.

This clonotype was found many times. V usage is TRBV28 and J usage is TRBJ2-7; 11 bases map to TRBD1. Germline V gene lookup returns CDR1 MDHEN and CDR2 SYDVKM. The CDR3 is 15 residues long. Trimming cost V 7 bases and J 6 bases; bases outside gene matches: 11. The CDR3 sequence is CASNNPGTGGGEQYF. CDR3 DNA sequence: TGTGCCAGCAATAACCCCGGGACAGGGGGAGGCGAGCAGTACTTC. The full variable domain, its missing parts supplied by reference TRBV28 and TRBJ2-7, is DVKVTQSSRYLVKRTGEKVFLECVQDMDHENMFWYRQDPGLGLRLIYFSYDVKMKEKGDIPEGYSVSREKKERFSLILESASTNQTSMYLCASNNPGTGGGEQYFGPGTRLTVT.

The chain couples TRBV19 to TRBJ2-2, with 7 bases identical to TRBD2. This CDR3 region has 14 residues. Losses at the gene ends were 5 bases for V and 6 bases for J; bases not matched to a gene: 6. Looked up from germline, CDR1 is LNHDA and CDR2 is SQIVND (reference sequence). CDR3 bases: TGTGCCAGTAGTTACCCCACTAGCGCCGGGGAGCTGTTTTTT. This gives the protein CASSYPTSAGELFF. The full variable domain, its missing parts supplied by reference TRBV19 and TRBJ2-2, is DGGITQSPKYLFRKEGQNVTLSCEQNLNHDAMYWYRQDPGQGLRLIYYSQIVNDFQKGDIAEGYSVSREKKESFPLTVTSAQKNPTAFYLCASSYPTSAGELFFGEGSRLTVL.

This clonotype was detected ten times or more. The rearrangement joins TRBV20-1 to TRBJ2-1; D is possibly TRBD1 or TRBD2 (5 bases each). The V and J ends lost 3 bases and 0 bases respectively, with 21 bases between them. CDR3 length: 18 residues. The germline V gene has CDR1 DFQATT and CDR2 SNEGSKA (reference sequence). The CDR3 spells CSARPLREGPSSYNEQFF. The DNA of the CDR3 is TGCAGTGCTAGGCCCCTGAGAGAGGGGCCGAGCTCCTACAATGAGCAGTTCTTC.

This clonotype was observed once. The V call is TRBV5-1, the J call TRBJ1-1; 8 bases are shared with TRBD1. V shed 0 bases and J 4 bases; nucleotides not matched to a gene: 5. The CDR3 sequence is 15 residues long. Germline CDR1 and CDR2: SGHRS and YFSETQ. This CDR3 reads CASSLDQGAGTEAFF. CDR3 coding DNA: TGCGCCAGCAGCTTGGATCAGGGGGCCGGCACTGAAGCTTTCTTT. Full variable domain (remainder filled in from reference TRBV5-1 and TRBJ1-1): KAGVTQTPRYLIKTRGQQVTLSCSPISGHRSVSWYQQTPGQGLQFLFEYFSETQRNKGNFPGRFSGRQFSNSRSEMNVSTLELGDSALYLCASSLDQGAGTEAFFGQGTRLTVV.

For this clonotype: This may be a read error, as it is one base from a much larger clone. V and J are TRBV12-3 or TRBV12-4 and TRBJ2-1, with 9 bases matching TRBD2. The CDR3 length is 13 residues. With V trimmed by 3 bases and J by 10 bases, 4 bases remained unmatched. DNA of the CDR3: TGTGCCAGCAGTTTTAGCGGGAGTGGAGAGCAGTTCTTC. It encodes CASSFSGSGEQFF.

This clonotype was found many times. The chain employs TRBV7-2 and TRBJ2-5, with a possible D match to TRBD2 (5 bases). Germline assignment: CDR1 SGHTA and CDR2 FQGNSA. The CDR3 has 13 amino acids. V lost 3 bases and J 5 bases, leaving 10 bases between the germline ends. The CDR3 coding sequence is TGTGCCAGCAGCTTTAGCGCGGCGGAGACCCAGTACTTC. The encoded protein is CASSFSAAETQYF. Using reference TRBV7-2 and TRBJ2-5 for the parts outside the CDR3, the full variable domain is GAGVSQSPSNKVTEKGKDVELRCDPISGHTALYWYRQSLGQGLEFLIYFQGNSAPDKSGLPSDRFSAERTGGSVSTLTIQRTQQEDSAVYLCASSFSAAETQYFGPGTRLLVL.

This clonotype was picked up many times. The V gene is TRBV7-2, the J gene TRBJ1-6, with TRBD1 as a possible D gene (5 bases). CDR1 and CDR2 from the germline V gene are SGHTA and FQGNSA. Trimming removed 5 bases from V and 6 bases from J, with 17 bases in between. CDR3 size: 16 residues. CDR3 DNA: TGTGCCAGCAGCCCACGTTGGGGGACCACTAATTCACCCCTCCACTTT. This sequence encodes CASSPRWGTTNSPLHF.

This clonotype occurred a few times. CDR3 nucleotides: TGCAGCGCCGCGCTGGGAAACTCCTACGAGCAGTACTTC. It codes for CSAALGNSYEQYF. This rearrangement joins TRBV29-1 to TRBJ2-7, with unresolved D. The V and J ends lost 7 bases and 0 bases respectively, with 13 bases between them. Looked up from germline, CDR1 is SQVTM and CDR2 is ANQGSEA. CDR3 size: 13 residues.